This T cell receptor beta chain was documented in a study of blood T cell repertoires in COVID-19. For the study at large: Both acute and convalescent COVID-19 samples were obtained from the United States, Italy and Spain.

As handled by the study authors: Counts of nucleated cells, estimated from reference gene primer amplification, were obtained. Measured with immunoSEQ multiplex PCR; TCRdb has only the in-frame clones, and not every one. V, J and clone size are taken as reported in that table, and D and trimming were inferred from the DNA itself. The top ten hold roughly 7.8% of the sample, which has 200,000 to 250,000 clones, 84% seen once. During active infection, Seattle patients enrolled and were then monitored through disease. This TCR was recovered from a woman older than 75 with COVID-19, enrolled during active disease. Sequenced input: peripheral blood.

Written as DNA, the CDR3 is TGTGCCAGCAGCTTTAACAGGGGTACGGATACGCAGTATTTT. The encoded protein is CASSFNRGTDTQYF. The genes are TRBV27 and TRBJ2-3, with 7 bases identical to TRBD1. This CDR3 is built from 14 residues. Trimming took 6 bases from V and 6 from J; bases not matched to a gene: 9. Germline values: CDR1 MNHEY, CDR2 SMNVEV (reference sequence).